This T cell receptor (beta chain) was obtained from a study of blood T cells in healthy people across ages. Whole-study findings and limits: Unsorted PBMC material precluded a definitive naive versus antigen-experienced comparison.

With regard to this clonotype: Its antigen is as yet unknown.

The V segment lost 4 bases and the J segment 10 bases; nucleotides outside the gene matches: 15. Germline CDR1 reads MNHNS; CDR2 reads SASEGT. CDR3 length equals 16 residues. Combining a sample-barcoded 5' primer with a J-beta primer mix, a second PCR ran for roughly 7 to 11 cycles. Using its own MiXCR run on the 5' RACE reads, TCRdb lists one record per CDR3 protein. The sample has roughly 800,000 distinct CDR3 sequences, about a quarter seen once. Another study also made use of these data, one on T cells of mothers and their children. As reported in that work: Per mother, over 9.5 million TCR beta CDR3 reads were obtained; per child, about 3.3 million.

The sequencing sample was made of blood. The TCR was taken from a boy between 10 and 17 years old in good health. V and J are TRBV6-1 and TRBJ1-4; TRBD1 matches 7 bases. The CDR3 region has the DNA TGTGCCAGCAGTGGAGACAGGGACAACCATAGGGGAAAACTGTTTTTT. It is translated as CASSGDRDNHRGKLFF.